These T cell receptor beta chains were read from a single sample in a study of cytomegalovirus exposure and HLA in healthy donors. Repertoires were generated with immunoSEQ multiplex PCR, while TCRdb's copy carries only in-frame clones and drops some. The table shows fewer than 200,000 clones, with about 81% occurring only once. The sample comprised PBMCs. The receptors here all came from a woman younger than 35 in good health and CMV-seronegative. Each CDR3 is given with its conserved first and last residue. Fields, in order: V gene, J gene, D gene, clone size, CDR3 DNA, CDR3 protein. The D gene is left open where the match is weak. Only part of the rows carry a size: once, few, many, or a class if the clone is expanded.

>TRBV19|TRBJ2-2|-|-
TGTGCCAGTAGCCCCACAGGGTACGGGGAGCTGTTTTTT
CASSPTGYGELFF
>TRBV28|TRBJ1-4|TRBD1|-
TGTGCCAGCAGCAACAGGGGGAAAAAACTGTTTTTT
CASSNRGKKLFF
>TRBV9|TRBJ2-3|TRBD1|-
TGTGCCAGCAGCGAATCAGGCCCGTTAGGACAGGGAGTCCCAGATACGCAGTATTTT
CASSESGPLGQGVPDTQYF
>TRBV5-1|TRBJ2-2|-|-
TGCGCCAGCAGCTTGGAGCTACTCAACACCGGGGAGCTGTTTTTT
CASSLELLNTGELFF
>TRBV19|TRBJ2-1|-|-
TGTGCCAGTAGTATCAGTGCATCCGGAGATGAGCAGTTCTTC
CASSISASGDEQFF
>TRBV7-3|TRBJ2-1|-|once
TGTGCCAGCAGCTTAGTAGGAGGAGACAATGAGCAGTTCTTC
CASSLVGGDNEQFF
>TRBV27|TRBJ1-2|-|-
TGTGCCAGCAGTTTATCCTGGGGCGGGGGGGCAAACGGCTACACCTTC
CASSLSWGGGANGYTF
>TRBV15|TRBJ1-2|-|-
TGTGCCACCAGCAGAGATTCACAGGGCAACTATGGCTACACCTTC
CATSRDSQGNYGYTF
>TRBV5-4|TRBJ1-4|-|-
TGTGCCAGCTCCCAGGGTAATGAAAAACTGTTTTTT
CASSQGNEKLFF
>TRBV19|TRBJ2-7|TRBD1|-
TGTGCCAGTAGCAGGGGGCTCAACGAGCAGTACTTC
CASSRGLNEQYF
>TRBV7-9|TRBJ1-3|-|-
TGTGCCAGCAGCTTGTCTCTCCGACGGGTCTCTGGAAACACCATATATTTT
CASSLSLRRVSGNTIYF
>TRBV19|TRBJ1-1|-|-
TGTGCCAGTAGTGAATGGTCAGGGAACACTGAAGCTTTCTTT
CASSEWSGNTEAFF